This TCR beta chain was identified in a study of blood T cell repertoires in COVID-19. Germline CDR1 reads LGHNA; CDR2 reads YSLEER. V lost 1 base and J lost 0, with 19 bases in between. The CDR3 has 19 amino acids. Study processing details: Researchers report that nucleated cell counts were estimated from reference gene primer amplification. Measured with immunoSEQ multiplex PCR; TCRdb has only the in-frame clones, and not every one. D and trimming were read from the DNA, whereas the V and J calls and clone size are those reported in that table. This table has 470,000 or so clones, roughly 85% appearing once.

The material sequenced was peripheral blood. The rearrangement links TRBV4-3 to TRBJ2-4; tentatively, D is TRBD1 (5 bases). This TCR derives from a human donor in a cohort sampled during active COVID-19. The CDR3 is CASSQGPRDSKLAKNIQYF. The CDR3 DNA follows: TGCGCCAGCAGCCAAGGTCCCCGAGACAGTAAACTAGCCAAAAACATTCAGTACTTC.